This T cell receptor (beta chain) is drawn from a study of neurological immune-mediated disorders. This CDR3 comprises 14 residues. The V end lost 0 bases, the J end lost 4 bases, and 7 bases lay between the germline ends. Germline V lookup: CDR1 LGHDT, CDR2 YNNKEL (reference sequence). TCRdb fed the 5' RACE reads into MiXCR, producing one record per CDR3 protein. The data hold 55,000 to 65,000 distinct CDR3 sequences, with about 4% observed a single time. This clonotype was seen repeatedly, ten times or more. The receptor was isolated from a woman between 50 and 59 years old with multiple sclerosis. The rearrangement joins TRBV3-1 to TRBJ1-5; D remains ambiguous. Material: PBMCs. The CDR3 here is CASSQDAGNQPQHF. Here the CDR3 DNA reads TGTGCCAGCAGCCAAGATGCGGGGAATCAGCCCCAGCATTTT.